Listed below are T cell receptor beta chains from one sample, sequenced in a study of response to subunit inactivated influenza vaccine. In TCRdb, the RT-PCR reads were re-called with MiXCR into one record per CDR3 protein. This sample carries around 470,000 distinct CDR3 sequences, less than 7.5% of them seen once, and the ten largest clones take roughly 13%. The input for sequencing was PBMCs from blood, taken about 23 months after vaccination. All receptors come from a man aged 50 to 75 who received an inactivated influenza vaccine. The CDR3 runs from the conserved cysteine through the conserved F or W. The D gene is left open where the match is weak. Clone size, where shown, is once, few, many, or a class for clones that have expanded.

. | TRBJ2-5 | . | TRBV11-2 | CASSLGRTGTQYF | TGTGCCAGCAGCTTAGGCCGGACCGGGACCCAGTACTTC
. | TRBJ2-3 | . | TRBV5-1 | CASSLGSSASTDTQYF | TGCGCCAGCAGCTTGGGTTCTAGCGCAAGCACAGATACGCAGTATTTT
few | TRBJ2-7 | . | TRBV20-1 | CSARVLGRSYEQYF | TGCAGTGCTAGAGTTTTGGGGAGAAGCTACGAGCAGTACTTC
few | TRBJ2-1 | TRBD2 | TRBV2 | CASSEGRGGSYNEQFF | TGTGCCAGCAGTGAAGGGCGGGGGGGGTCCTACAATGAGCAGTTCTTC
few | TRBJ2-2 | . | TRBV6-1 | CASTKASAALATGELFF | TGTGCCAGCACGAAGGCGTCGGCAGCCCTCGCCACCGGGGAGCTGTTTTTT
few | TRBJ2-1 | . | TRBV6-5 | CASSDSAAFYNEQFF | TGTGCCAGCAGTGACTCCGCGGCCTTCTACAATGAGCAGTTCTTC
many | TRBJ2-3 | . | TRBV6-2/TRBV6-3 | CASRSIAGTDTQYF | TGTGCCAGCAGGAGTATAGCGGGCACAGATACGCAGTATTTT
few | TRBJ1-5 | . | TRBV20-1 | CSARRDQGSNQPQHF | TGCAGTGCTAGAAGAGATCAGGGTTCCAATCAGCCCCAGCATTTT
many | TRBJ2-2 | . | TRBV27 | CASSLSRVPTGELFF | TGTGCCAGCAGTTTAAGTAGGGTACCCACCGGGGAGCTGTTTTTT
few | TRBJ1-2 | . | TRBV20-1 | CSATPSLGGHGYTF | TGCAGTGCTACACCCTCCCTGGGGGGTCATGGCTACACCTTC
. | TRBJ1-2 | TRBD1 | TRBV4-3 | CASSQEQGGYGYTF | TGCGCCAGCAGCCAAGAGCAGGGGGGGTATGGCTACACCTTC
. | TRBJ2-7 | . | TRBV25-1 | CASSDPGAEQYF | TGTGCCAGCAGTGACCCGGGAGCCGAGCAGTACTTC
many | TRBJ1-1 | TRBD1 | TRBV10-3 | CAISRTGDLNTEAFF | TGTGCCATCAGCAGGACAGGCGATTTGAACACTGAAGCTTTCTTT
many | TRBJ2-1 | . | TRBV6-1 | CASTGETSYNEQFF | TGTGCCAGCACAGGGGAGACCTCCTACAATGAGCAGTTCTTC
many | TRBJ2-2 | . | TRBV5-1 | CASRYTANTGELFF | TGCGCCAGCAGGTACACCGCGAACACCGGGGAGCTGTTTTTT
few | TRBJ1-6 | . | TRBV20-1 | CSARAQGGGPLHF | TGCAGTGCTAGAGCGCAGGGTGGAGGACCCCTCCACTTT
few | TRBJ2-5 | TRBD1 | TRBV5-1 | CASSSGQSSETQYF | TGCGCCAGCAGCTCGGGACAGTCATCCGAGACCCAGTACTTC
. | TRBJ2-5 | . | TRBV5-1 | CASSFSQGETQYF | TGCGCCAGCAGCTTCTCCCAGGGGGAGACCCAGTACTTC
. | TRBJ2-1 | TRBD1 | TRBV19 | CASSRQGTFYNEQFF | TGTGCCAGTAGCCGACAGGGAACGTTCTACAATGAGCAGTTCTTC
few | TRBJ2-2 | . | TRBV12-3/TRBV12-4 | CASSPRGRSNTGELFF | TGTGCCAGCAGCCCTCGGGGGCGCTCGAACACCGGGGAGCTGTTTTTT
few | TRBJ2-5 | . | TRBV20-1 | CSARFRLAAKTETQYF | TGCAGTGCTAGATTTCGGCTGGCTGCCAAAACAGAGACCCAGTACTTC
. | TRBJ1-1 | TRBD1 | TRBV12-3/TRBV12-4 | CASVRTGGAGTEAFF | TGTGCCAGCGTCCGGACAGGGGGCGCGGGCACTGAAGCTTTCTTT
few | TRBJ2-3 | TRBD2 | TRBV27 | CASSLSGTSGGLRTDTQYF | TGTGCCAGCAGTTTATCCGGGACTAGCGGGGGGCTCCGCACAGATACGCAGTATTTT
. | TRBJ2-7 | . | TRBV13 | CASSPRGFHEQYF | TGTGCCAGCAGCCCCCGGGGGTTCCACGAGCAGTACTTC
few | TRBJ1-6 | . | TRBV15 | CATSRDPGALLHF | TGTGCCACCAGCAGAGATCCGGGGGCCCTCCTCCACTTT
few | TRBJ1-1 | . | TRBV5-1 | CASRFSEEGRAEAFF | TGCGCCAGCCGCTTCTCTGAGGAGGGGCGCGCTGAAGCTTTCTTT
. | TRBJ2-2 | . | TRBV2 | CASSAKARGPMGAGELFF | TGTGCCAGCAGTGCAAAAGCCAGGGGTCCAATGGGGGCCGGGGAGCTGTTTTTT
. | TRBJ1-4 | . | TRBV7-9 | CASSAYRASAEKLFF | TGTGCCAGCAGCGCGTACAGGGCATCAGCGGAAAAACTGTTTTTT
few | TRBJ2-1 | . | TRBV20-1 | CSAPTSPPYNEQFF | TGCAGTGCCCCCACTAGTCCTCCCTACAATGAGCAGTTCTTC
few | TRBJ2-7 | . | TRBV7-2 | CASSPTLRLNYEQYF | TGTGCCAGCAGCCCGACCTTAAGGTTAAACTACGAGCAGTACTTC
many | TRBJ1-2 | . | TRBV7-9 | CASSLADIGYTF | TGTGCCAGCAGCTTAGCGGACATTGGCTACACCTTC
many | TRBJ2-5 | TRBD1 | TRBV18 | CASSPGTGGYETQYF | TGTGCCAGCTCACCCGGGACAGGGGGGTACGAGACCCAGTACTTC
. | TRBJ1-2 | . | TRBV20-1 | CSAKALRGYTF | TGCAGTGCTAAGGCTTTACGAGGCTACACCTTC
many | TRBJ1-6 | TRBD1 | TRBV5-1 | CASSTKGQGASPLHF | TGCGCCAGCAGCACTAAAGGGCAGGGGGCTTCACCCCTCCACTTT
. | TRBJ2-3 | TRBD2 | TRBV7-2 | CASSPRTSGTDTQYF | TGTGCCAGCAGCCCTCGGACTAGCGGCACAGATACGCAGTATTTT
few | TRBJ2-7 | TRBD2 | TRBV20-1 | CSATSGGTISYEQYF | TGCAGTGCTACTAGCGGGGGAACCATCTCCTACGAGCAGTACTTC
many | TRBJ2-5 | . | TRBV20-1 | CSALQETQYF | TGCAGTGCTCTCCAAGAGACCCAGTACTTC
. | TRBJ2-3 | TRBD1 | TRBV7-2 | CASRRDRGTDTQYF | TGTGCCAGCAGGCGGGACAGGGGTACAGATACGCAGTATTTT
. | TRBJ1-1 | . | TRBV3-1 | CASSPWNMNTEAFF | TGTGCCAGCAGCCCGTGGAACATGAACACTGAAGCTTTCTTT
many | TRBJ2-1 | . | TRBV10-3 | CAIRGSSVFGDEQFF | TGTGCCATCAGAGGCTCGAGCGTCTTCGGTGATGAGCAGTTCTTC
few | TRBJ2-5 | . | TRBV15 | CATSPQPDFRETQYF | TGTGCCACCAGCCCTCAGCCCGATTTTAGGGAGACCCAGTACTTC
few | TRBJ1-2 | TRBD1 | TRBV4-1 | CASSQDRTHANYGYTF | TGCGCCAGCAGCCAGGACAGGACCCACGCTAACTATGGCTACACCTTC
many | TRBJ1-6 | . | TRBV4-3 | CASSPRVNSPLHF | TGCGCCAGCAGCCCCAGGGTTAATTCACCCCTCCACTTT
many | TRBJ2-3 | TRBD2 | TRBV2 | CASSAETSGFGDTQYF | TGTGCCAGCAGTGCCGAGACTAGCGGTTTTGGGGATACGCAGTATTTT
many | TRBJ2-2 | . | TRBV6-1 | CASRKLGTGELFF | TGTGCCAGCAGAAAATTAGGCACCGGGGAGCTGTTTTTT
many | TRBJ2-1 | TRBD2 | TRBV5-4 | CASSLPSGGIYNEQFF | TGTGCCAGCAGCTTGCCTAGCGGGGGAATCTACAATGAGCAGTTCTTC
many | TRBJ2-3 | TRBD2 | TRBV12-3/TRBV12-4 | CASSFGGGTDTQYF | TGTGCCAGCAGTTTTGGGGGGGGCACAGATACGCAGTATTTT
few | TRBJ2-1 | TRBD1 | TRBV12-3/TRBV12-4 | CASQGAVEQFF | TGTGCCAGCCAGGGGGCAGTTGAGCAGTTCTTC
. | TRBJ2-7 | TRBD2 | TRBV6-5 | CASSYAASGGLYEQYF | TGTGCCAGCAGTTACGCGGCTAGCGGGGGGTTATACGAGCAGTACTTC
. | TRBJ2-1 | TRBD2 | TRBV7-9 | CASSSGLAGVSYNEQFF | TGTGCCAGCAGCTCAGGACTAGCGGGGGTGTCCTACAATGAGCAGTTCTTC
few | TRBJ2-2 | . | TRBV19 | CASSIQRQSTGELFF | TGTGCCAGTAGTATTCAGCGGCAGTCCACCGGGGAGCTGTTTTTT
. | TRBJ2-1 | . | TRBV12-3/TRBV12-4 | CASKGVVNNEQFF | TGTGCCAGCAAAGGCGTTGTCAACAATGAGCAGTTCTTC
few | TRBJ2-1 | TRBD1 | TRBV7-3 | CASSSAQGANEQFF | TGTGCCAGCAGCTCTGCTCAGGGGGCGAATGAGCAGTTCTTC
many | TRBJ2-1 | TRBD1 | TRBV15 | CATSGTGRYNEQFF | TGTGCCACCAGCGGGACAGGGCGGTACAATGAGCAGTTCTTC
few | TRBJ2-5 | . | TRBV29-1 | CSVELGPQETQYF | TGCAGCGTTGAATTAGGGCCTCAAGAGACCCAGTACTTC
few | TRBJ1-2 | TRBD1 | TRBV5-6 | CASSLPGGKGYTF | TGTGCCAGCAGCTTGCCAGGGGGCAAAGGCTACACCTTC
few | TRBJ2-7 | TRBD2 | TRBV20-1 | CSARDQSASGRAFEQYF | TGCAGTGCTAGAGATCAGTCGGCTAGCGGGAGGGCCTTCGAGCAGTACTTC
few | TRBJ1-3 | TRBD1 | TRBV4-3 | CASSQEIEGAYGNTIYF | TGCGCCAGCAGCCAAGAAATTGAGGGGGCGTATGGAAACACCATATATTTT
few | TRBJ2-3 | . | TRBV9 | CASSSLGRSGWQYF | TGTGCCAGCAGCTCCCTAGGACGGAGCGGGTGGCAGTATTTT